The sequence of this T cell receptor (beta chain) was determined in a study of shared clonotypes between healthy human individuals. Study conclusions and caveats: For naive CD4 cells, around 5% of clonotypes were shared across a few donors.

The CDR3 totals 15 residues. CDR1 is SQVTM, CDR2 ANQGSEA, per germline. V shed 4 bases, J shed 0 bases, and the junction held 6 bases outside the gene matches. Regarding this clone: Its antigen is unidentified.

At the deep level, the assay was run. Data came from immunoSEQ multiplex PCR; TCRdb stores just in-frame clones and leaves some out. The data hold roughly 700,000 clones, with less than 95% observed a single time. Study donors comprised healthy, HIV-negative adults devoid of recent acute infection or vaccination. CD8 memory merged CD45RO+ with CCR7-negative CD45RA+ TemRA cells. The sample was memory CD8+ T cells from PBMCs. Subset specified: CD45RO+ cells pooled with CCR7-negative TemRA cells. This clonotype originated in a man between 18 and 29 years old in good health. Some clones in this sample may be carry-over from other donors' samples. The chain is built from TRBV29-1 and TRBJ2-3, with TRBD2 identical over 8 bases. CDR3 loop: CSVAGGRTSTDTQYF. CDR3 DNA sequence: TGCAGCGTTGCGGGGGGGCGAACTAGCACAGATACGCAGTATTTT.